These 26 T cell receptor beta chains originate from one sample sequenced in a study of CD8 T cells in ankylosing spondylitis. MiXCR, run by TCRdb on the 5' RACE reads, gives a single entry per CDR3 protein. The table has about 160,000 distinct CDR3 sequences, around a tenth seen once. Sequencing was performed on blood, either unsorted or a sorted T cell fraction (not recorded which). The receptors derive from a female donor with ankylosing spondylitis or in good health (not recorded which).

The gene calls are TRBV14 and TRBJ2-5; 7 bases are a match to TRBD2. The CDR3 covers 13 residues. Germline loops: CDR1 SGHDN, CDR2 FVKESK. Trimming took 1 base from V and 8 from J; bases not matched to a gene: 4. The CDR3 loop is CASSQGDYLTQYF. The CDR3 coding sequence is TGTGCCAGCAGCCAAGGGGACTATCTAACCCAGTACTTC.

This clonotype turned up a few times. The gene calls are TRBV19 and TRBJ1-1; no definite D call. Germline CDR1 and CDR2: LNHDA and SQIVND (reference sequence). CDR3 length equals 16 residues. The germline V and J ends were trimmed by 1 base and 0 bases, with 12 bases remaining between them. CDR3 residues: CASSIVVSRMNTEAFF. DNA of the CDR3: TGTGCCAGTAGTATAGTGGTCAGCAGAATGAACACTGAAGCTTTCTTT.

This rearrangement joins TRBV4-3 to TRBJ2-1; 13 positions agree with TRBD2. V shed 4 bases and J 3 bases; nucleotides not matched to a gene: 3. This CDR3 is 16 amino acids long. Germline values: CDR1 LGHNA, CDR2 YSLEER. The DNA for the CDR3 is TGCGCCAGCAGCCCTAGACTAGCGGGAGGCTACAATGAGCAGTTCTTC. Translated, it gives CASSPRLAGGYNEQFF.

Details on this clonotype: Just one base apart from a much larger clone, this may be a read error. The V gene is TRBV12-3 or TRBV12-4, the J gene TRBJ1-1; D ambiguous. The CDR3 has 12 amino acids. The CDR3 protein is CTSSPSRTEAFF. The CDR3 DNA reads TGTACCAGCAGTCCCTCCAGGACTGAAGCTTTCTTT.

The table lists this clonotype with a few counts. The J gene is TRBJ2-1, the V gene TRBV6-2 or TRBV6-3; D gene ambiguous. CDR3 length: 14 residues. Trimming took off 2 bases at V and 6 bases at J, with 11 bases between the two ends. Germline-derived CDR1 and CDR2 are MNHEY and SVGEGT. The CDR3 reads CASSYEQELNEQFF. CDR3 DNA: TGTGCCAGCAGTTACGAGCAGGAGCTCAATGAGCAGTTCTTC.

This clonotype came up a few times. For the CDR3, the DNA is TGTGCCAGCAGTGACTTCGGAGAGACCCAGTACTTC. It yields the protein CASSDFGETQYF. The chain recombines TRBV2 with TRBJ2-5, with D hard to call. The CDR3 contains 12 residues. Trimming removed 3 bases from V and 4 bases from J, with 6 bases in between. Germline loops: CDR1 SNHLY, CDR2 FYNNEI. Using reference TRBV2 and TRBJ2-5 for the parts outside the CDR3, the full variable domain is EPEVTQTPSHQVTQMGQEVILRCVPISNHLYFYWYRQILGQKVEFLVSFYNNEISEKSEIFDDQFSVERPDGSNFTLKIRSTKLEDSAMYFCASSDFGETQYFGPGTRLLVL.

The rearrangement joins TRBV19 to TRBJ1-1, with D unresolved. V was cut by 9 bases and J by 1 base, with 9 bases left in between. Germline CDR1 LNHDA, CDR2 SQIVND (reference sequence). The CDR3 runs 12 residues. This chain's CDR3 is CASSHQNTEAFF. As DNA, the CDR3 is TGTGCCAGCTCACACCAGAACACTGAAGCTTTCTTT.

The chain carries TRBV12-3 or TRBV12-4 and TRBJ2-2; 9 bases are a match to TRBD1. The CDR3 is made up of 15 amino acids. V shed 6 bases, J shed 5 bases, and the junction held 7 bases outside the gene matches. CDR3 amino acids: CASRSTGGGTGELFF. The CDR3, as DNA: TGTGCCAGCAGATCCACAGGGGGCGGGACCGGGGAGCTGTTTTTT.

The chain uses TRBV7-2 and TRBJ1-3, with D unclear. This CDR3 is built from 14 residues. Germline-derived CDR1 and CDR2 are SGHTA and FQGNSA. V was pared by 6 bases and J by 9 bases, with 18 bases between. CDR3 residues: CASSYSAGKSTIYF. CDR3 DNA sequence: TGTGCCAGCAGTTATTCGGCCGGAAAGAGCACCATATATTTT.

Comment on this clonotype: This sequence may be a read error, since a much larger clone differs from it by one base. V is TRBV7-8 and J is TRBJ2-1; maybe TRBD2 (6 bases). Germline loops: CDR1 SGHVS, CDR2 FQNEAQ. The CDR3 covers 16 residues. Trimming stripped 5 bases from V and 2 bases from J, with 16 bases between. CDR3 sequence (DNA): TGTGCCAGCAGCCACCATGTAGCGGCTACCTACAATGAGCAGTTCTTC. It is translated as CASSHHVAATYNEQFF.

This clonotype occurred many times. The V and J genes are TRBV10-3 and TRBJ2-1; 7 positions agree with TRBD2. After removal of 6 bases from V and 4 bases from J, the junction contained 6 bases not matched to a gene. From germline, CDR1 is ENHRY and CDR2 SYGVKD. The CDR3 has 14 residues. In DNA, the CDR3 is TGTGCCATCAGATGGAGGGGAGGGTACAATGAGCAGTTCTTC. It specifies CAIRWRGGYNEQFF.

This clonotype appeared many times. The V and J genes are TRBV7-9 and TRBJ1-5; no firm D call. Trimming cost V 6 bases and J 1 base, with 4 bases left between them. From germline, CDR1 is SEHNR and CDR2 FQNEAQ (reference sequence). The CDR3 totals 12 residues. For the CDR3, the DNA is TGTGCCAGCAGTTTAAGCAATCAGCCCCAGCATTTT. It yields the protein CASSLSNQPQHF. The whole variable domain, remainder taken from reference TRBV7-9 and TRBJ1-5, is DTGVSQNPRHKITKRGQNVTFRCDPISEHNRLYWYRQTLGQGPEFLTYFQNEAQLEKSRLLSDRFSAERPKGSFSTLEIQRTEQGDSAMYLCASSLSNQPQHFGDGTRLSIL.

At least ten counts were recorded for this clonotype. The chain has TRBV3-1 and TRBJ1-1; TRBD1 might be the D (5 bases). From germline, CDR1 is LGHDT and CDR2 YNNKEL (reference sequence). The length of the CDR3 is 18 residues. V was pared by 0 bases and J by 4 bases, with 21 bases between. CDR3 sequence reads: CASSQERARDRGFTEAFF. In nucleotides, the CDR3 is TGTGCCAGCAGCCAAGAAAGGGCAAGAGACAGAGGGTTCACTGAAGCTTTCTTT.

This chain uses TRBV20-1 with TRBJ2-7; maybe TRBD1 (5 bases). Germline V gene data show CDR1 as DFQATT and CDR2 as SNEGSKA (reference sequence). Deletions cut 4 bases from V and 2 bases from J, with 15 bases between. The CDR3 length is 14 residues. CDR3 loop: CSATWGRRTYEQYF. The CDR3 nucleotides are TGCAGTGCTACTTGGGGCAGAAGAACCTACGAGCAGTACTTC.

This clonotype was observed at least ten times. This chain joins TRBV6-2 or TRBV6-3 and TRBJ2-5, with a weak D call TRBD1 (5 bases). Germline V CDR1 and CDR2: MNHEY, SVGEGT. The V gene lost 6 bases and the J gene lost 4 bases, with 12 bases spanning the gap. CDR3 length: 13 amino acids. In DNA, the CDR3 is TGTGCCAGCAGACCACAGGTTTCAGAGACCCAGTACTTC. It codes for CASRPQVSETQYF.

The chain has TRBV27 and TRBJ2-7; the match to TRBD2 covers 10 bases. Germline CDR1 and CDR2: MNHEY and SMNVEV (reference sequence). This CDR3 is built from 15 residues. V trimming: 5 bases; J trimming: 0 bases; junction bases outside the gene matches: 4. CDR3 coding DNA: TGTGCCAGCAGTCTTGCTAGCGGGAGCTCCTACGAGCAGTACTTC. Its translation: CASSLASGSSYEQYF.

This clonotype was seen more than once but under ten times. The chain uses TRBV5-6 and TRBJ2-5, with TRBD2 as a possible D gene (5 bases). V was shortened by 1 base and J by 5 bases, with 9 bases between the two germline ends. This CDR3 has 13 residues. Germline assignment: CDR1 SGHDT and CDR2 YYEEEE. Written as DNA, the CDR3 is TGTGCCAGCAGCTTGCCGGGAAGCGAGACCCAGTACTTC. Translating it yields CASSLPGSETQYF.

This clonotype was recorded a few times. The genes are TRBV12-3 or TRBV12-4 and TRBJ2-3; 9 bases agree with TRBD1. Trimming took 4 bases from V and 7 from J; bases not matched to a gene: 6. The CDR3 is 14 amino acids. CDR3: CASSSRDRVNTQYF. The CDR3, as DNA: TGTGCCAGCAGTTCCCGGGACAGGGTAAATACGCAGTATTTT.

There are a few counts of this clonotype. The chain is built from TRBV12-5 and TRBJ2-3; a possible D gene is TRBD2 (5 bases). V was pared by 0 bases and J by 4 bases, with 11 bases between. The CDR3 has 15 amino acids. Germline CDR1 LGHNT, CDR2 FRNRAP. The chain's CDR3 is CASGLVEGPADTQYF. The CDR3 DNA sequence: TGTGCTAGTGGTTTGGTAGAGGGTCCCGCAGATACGCAGTATTTT.

This chain joins TRBV15 and TRBJ2-1, with TRBD1 matching 7 bases. Germline V gives CDR1 LNHNV, CDR2 YYDKDF (reference sequence). Trimming at V came to 0 bases and at J to 10 bases, leaving 3 bases not matched to a gene. CDR3 length: 13 amino acids. The CDR3 region is CATSRDRRGEQFF. CDR3 bases: TGTGCCACCAGCAGAGATCGCAGGGGGGAGCAGTTCTTC.

This clonotype has ten or more counts. This chain connects TRBV18 to TRBJ2-3; 7 positions match TRBD1. CDR1 is KGHSH, CDR2 LQKENI, per germline. CDR3 length equals 18 residues. Trimming took 5 bases from V and 0 from J; bases not matched to a gene: 14. This chain's CDR3 is CASSAATMTGSSTDTQYF. DNA of the CDR3: TGTGCCAGCTCAGCGGCCACGATGACAGGGAGTAGCACAGATACGCAGTATTTT.

At least ten counts were recorded for this clonotype. The chain couples TRBV29-1 to TRBJ1-2; TRBD1 aligns across 8 bases. Trimming cost V 7 bases and J 2 bases; bases outside gene matches: 6. The germline V gene encodes CDR1 SQVTM and CDR2 ANQGSEA. The CDR3 length is 13 residues. The CDR3 DNA follows: TGCAGCGCTGGACAGGGAAAAAACTATGGCTACACCTTC. Encoded protein: CSAGQGKNYGYTF.

This chain links TRBV11-2 with TRBJ2-5; no definite D call. The germline V gene encodes CDR1 SGHAT and CDR2 FQNNGV. V was shortened by 1 base and J by 2 bases, with 8 bases between the two germline ends. The CDR3 extends over 14 amino acids. CDR3 DNA: TGTGCCAGCAGCTTAGTGCAGTGGCAAGAGACCCAGTACTTC. Translation gives CASSLVQWQETQYF.

This clonotype is classed as medium-sized. The chain has TRBV5-1 and TRBJ2-1; 7 bases agree with TRBD2. Per germline, CDR1 SGHRS and CDR2 YFSETQ. This CDR3 has 13 amino acids. V shed 6 bases and J 5 bases; nucleotides not matched to a gene: 5. The DNA for the CDR3 is TGCGCCAGCATAGGGGACTACGACAATGAGCAGTTCTTC. This encodes CASIGDYDNEQFF.

The sample holds a few counts of this clonotype. This rearrangement joins TRBV12-3 or TRBV12-4 to TRBJ2-3; D is tentatively TRBD1 or TRBD2 (5 bases each). This CDR3 region has 12 residues. The ends were cut back, 4 bases at V and 9 bases at J, with 11 bases in the middle. CDR3 residues: CASSSTGGTQYF. The CDR3 DNA follows: TGTGCCAGCAGTTCAACAGGAGGAACGCAGTATTTT.

Only a few counts were recorded for this clonotype. The chain uses TRBV15 and TRBJ1-3, with TRBD1 identical over 7 bases. From germline, CDR1 is LNHNV and CDR2 YYDKDF (reference sequence). With V trimmed by 2 bases and J by 4 bases, 2 bases remained unmatched. The CDR3 has 14 residues. As DNA, the CDR3 is TGTGCCACCAGCAGACCGGACAGGGGAAACACCATATATTTT. Its protein is CATSRPDRGNTIYF.